These 32 T cell receptor beta chains share one sample of origin, sequenced in a study of shared clonotypes between healthy human individuals. The assay was immunoSEQ multiplex PCR, and TCRdb's table has in-frame clones only and misses some. The sample has roughly 2,300,000 clones; around 93% are singletons. The sequencing sample was made of naive CD4+ T cells from PBMCs. Documented subset: CD45RA+ positively selected. All receptors come from a man aged 18 to 29 in good health. Some clones in this sample may be carry-over from other donors' samples.

J is TRBJ1-1 and V is TRBV2, with D hard to call. The V and J ends lost 6 bases and 4 bases respectively, with 9 bases between them. Germline loops: CDR1 SNHLY, CDR2 FYNNEI. The CDR3 runs 12 residues. CDR3 DNA sequence: TGTGCCAGCAGGGTGGAGGCCACTGAAGCTTTCTTT. Translating it yields CASRVEATEAFF.

A note on this clone: This sample includes further DNA sequences coding for the same CDR3. This chain links TRBV5-1 with TRBJ1-3; D gene ambiguous. CDR1 SGHRS and CDR2 YFSETQ come from the germline V gene. Trimming took off 1 base at V and 4 bases at J, with 12 bases between the two ends. This CDR3 has 15 amino acids. CDR3 coding DNA: TGCGCCAGCAGCTTGACGGGCTTATCCGGAAACACCATATATTTT. It encodes CASSLTGLSGNTIYF. Complete variable domain (other parts from reference TRBV5-1 and TRBJ1-3): KAGVTQTPRYLIKTRGQQVTLSCSPISGHRSVSWYQQTPGQGLQFLFEYFSETQRNKGNFPGRFSGRQFSNSRSEMNVSTLELGDSALYLCASSLTGLSGNTIYFGEGSWLTVV.

The rearrangement joins TRBV6-1 to TRBJ1-1, with D maybe TRBD1 (5 bases). From germline, CDR1 is MNHNS and CDR2 SASEGT. Trimming took off 1 base at V and 7 bases at J, with 13 bases between the two ends. The CDR3 sequence is 14 residues long. This CDR3 reads CASSEGRGKNEAFF. CDR3 bases: TGTGCCAGCAGTGAAGGTAGGGGAAAGAATGAAGCTTTCTTT.

This rearrangement joins TRBV29-1 to TRBJ2-5; 8 nucleotides align to TRBD1. Germline V gene data show CDR1 as SQVTM and CDR2 as ANQGSEA. CDR3 length equals 13 residues. With V trimmed by 7 bases and J by 3 bases, 7 bases remained unmatched. CDR3 protein: CSALRDRKETQYF. CDR3 DNA sequence: TGCAGCGCACTCCGGGACAGGAAAGAGACCCAGTACTTC.

This clone was picked up one time. The chain links TRBV21-1 to TRBJ2-1. TRBV21-1 is a known pseudogene. The CDR3 has 12 amino acids. The CDR3 nucleotides read TGTGCCAGCAGCAAAGTTAACCTAAGGTGGTTCTTC. This codes for CASSKVNLRWFF.

The CDR3 region is CASSYSTGAPNEKLFF. CDR3 in DNA: TGTGCCAGCAGTTACTCCACAGGGGCCCCTAATGAAAAACTGTTTTTT. This chain connects TRBV6-5 to TRBJ1-4; 7 bases match TRBD1. In germline, CDR1 is MNHEY, CDR2 SVGAGI. This CDR3 comprises 16 residues. V shed 0 bases, J shed 3 bases, and the junction held 4 bases outside the gene matches.

The chain couples TRBV6-6 to TRBJ1-2, with D perhaps TRBD1 (6 bases). This CDR3 spans 13 amino acids. V was clipped by 0 bases and J by 11 bases, with 13 bases between them. Germline CDR1 and CDR2: MNHNY and SVGAGI (reference sequence). The CDR3 DNA reads TGTGCCAGCAGTTACTCCGGGGGCGGGGTTTACACCTTC. It yields the protein CASSYSGGGVYTF.

The chain links TRBV19 to TRBJ2-3, with 7 positions matching TRBD2. CDR3 size: 16 residues. The V gene end was trimmed by 5 bases and the J gene end by 1 base; junction bases not matched to a gene: 9. In germline, CDR1 is LNHDA, CDR2 SQIVND (reference sequence). CDR3 DNA: TGTGCCAGTAGTCTGGGAGGGGCCCCGCGCACAGATACGCAGTATTTT. This encodes CASSLGGAPRTDTQYF. Combining the CDR3 with reference TRBV19 and TRBJ2-3 gives the whole variable domain DGGITQSPKYLFRKEGQNVTLSCEQNLNHDAMYWYRQDPGQGLRLIYYSQIVNDFQKGDIAEGYSVSREKKESFPLTVTSAQKNPTAFYLCASSLGGAPRTDTQYFGPGTRLTVL.

Turning to this clone: This specimen includes other DNA sequences encoding the same CDR3. The chain carries TRBV4-1 and TRBJ2-5, with 8 bases identical to TRBD1. Trimming cost V 3 bases and J 5 bases; bases outside gene matches: 5. The V gene's germline CDR1 is MGHRA and CDR2 YSYEKL. The CDR3 totals 14 residues. In nucleotides, the CDR3 is TGCGCCAGCAGCCAGACAGGGGCGGGCGAGACCCAGTACTTC. Protein product: CASSQTGAGETQYF.

The V call is TRBV6-5, the J call TRBJ2-5; possibly TRBD2 for D (6 bases). The CDR3 runs 13 residues. Germline CDR1 is MNHEY and CDR2 is SVGAGI. V lost 4 bases to trimming and J lost 5 bases, with 11 bases between them. The DNA for the CDR3 is TGTGCCAGCAGTTGGGACTGGGAGGAGACCCAGTACTTC. This encodes CASSWDWEETQYF.

V gene TRBV9 combines with J gene TRBJ2-5, with a weak D call TRBD2 (6 bases). The CDR3 is made up of 13 amino acids. With 3 bases removed from V and 4 bases from J, the gap between germline ends came to 10 bases. Germline loops: CDR1 SGDLS, CDR2 YYNGEE. CDR3 region: CASSARERETQYF. The CDR3, as DNA: TGTGCCAGCAGCGCTCGGGAGAGAGAGACCCAGTACTTC. Using reference TRBV9 and TRBJ2-5 for the parts outside the CDR3, the full variable domain is DSGVTQTPKHLITATGQRVTLRCSPRSGDLSVYWYQQSLDQGLQFLIQYYNGEERAKGNILERFSAQQFPDLHSELNLSSLELGDSALYFCASSARERETQYFGPGTRLLVL.

This clone has a single count. This sequence joins TRBV5-1 and TRBJ1-2, with D perhaps matching TRBD1 (5 bases). Germline V gene lookup returns CDR1 SGHRS and CDR2 YFSETQ. The CDR3 is made up of 15 amino acids. V was trimmed by 0 bases and J by 1 base, leaving 10 bases between them. DNA of the CDR3: TGCGCCAGCAGCTTGGTAGCGGGGGATAACTATGGCTACACCTTC. This gives the protein CASSLVAGDNYGYTF.

The CDR3 reads CASSGQGNNQPQHF. The DNA of the CDR3 is TGTGCCAGCAGTGGACAGGGAAACAATCAGCCCCAGCATTTT. The V gene is TRBV6-1, the J gene TRBJ1-5; 7 bases match TRBD1. The CDR3 contains 14 residues. V was clipped by 4 bases and J by 3 bases; unmatched bases: 3. Germline CDR1 and CDR2: MNHNS and SASEGT.

This clone was detected once. The rearrangement joins TRBV4-3 to TRBJ2-7, with D hard to call. Germline-derived CDR1 and CDR2 are LGHNA and YSLEER. CDR3 length: 14 amino acids. V was clipped by 0 bases and J by 7 bases, with 13 bases between them. As DNA, the CDR3 is TGCGCCAGCAGCCAAGACGCCGTAACTGGGGAGCAGTACTTC. Residues: CASSQDAVTGEQYF.

The V gene is TRBV7-2, the J gene TRBJ1-1, with D possibly TRBD1 on 5 matching bases. This CDR3 contains 14 residues. The germline CDR1 and CDR2 sequences are SGHTA and FQGNSA. V was shortened by 4 bases and J by 1 base, with 10 bases between the two germline ends. CDR3 sequence reads: CASSSRTTNTEAFF. The DNA for the CDR3 is TGTGCCAGCAGCTCCCGGACAACGAACACTGAAGCTTTCTTT.

The rearrangement joins TRBV6-4 to TRBJ2-7, with D tentatively TRBD2 (6 bases). Germline V gives CDR1 MRHNA, CDR2 SNTAGT. Trimming pared 6 bases from V and 6 bases from J, leaving 15 bases between. CDR3 size: 13 residues. CDR3 amino acids: CASSPEEAGEQYF. In DNA, the CDR3 is TGTGCCAGCAGCCCCGAAGAAGCGGGCGAGCAGTACTTC.

The chain uses TRBV10-1 and TRBJ2-2; D might be TRBD2 (5 bases). CDR1 and CDR2 from the germline V gene are WNHNN and SYGVQD (reference sequence). Trimming removed 5 bases at V and 4 bases at J, with 14 bases between. This CDR3 is built from 15 residues. The CDR3 DNA reads as TGCGCCAGCAGTAAGAGGGTCGGGGTCACCGGGGAGCTGTTTTTT. It is translated as CASSKRVGVTGELFF.

This clone was counted once. The genes are TRBV4-1 and TRBJ1-2, with D hard to call. The V gene's germline CDR1 is MGHRA and CDR2 YSYEKL. V lost 1 base and J lost 1, with 7 bases in between. This CDR3 spans 14 amino acids. CDR3 amino acids: CASSQGQFNYGYTF. DNA of the CDR3: TGCGCCAGCAGCCAAGGGCAGTTTAACTATGGCTACACCTTC.

A single count supports this clone. V and J are TRBV28 and TRBJ2-2; TRBD1 or TRBD2 may be the D gene (5 bases each). The V end lost 6 bases, the J end lost 6 bases, and 17 bases lay between the germline ends. From germline, CDR1 is MDHEN and CDR2 SYDVKM. The CDR3 has 15 residues. The CDR3 spells CASSPPGRQAGELFF. The DNA of the CDR3 is TGTGCCAGCAGCCCACCGGGACGGCAGGCCGGGGAGCTGTTTTTT.

V gene TRBV7-3 combines with J gene TRBJ1-1, with a possible D match to TRBD1 (6 bases). V was clipped by 5 bases and J by 1 base, with 11 bases between them. CDR1 is SGHTA, CDR2 FQGTGA, per germline. The CDR3 spans 14 residues. The CDR3 DNA is TGTGCCAGCAGCCCACAGGACAGGAACACTGAAGCTTTCTTT. This encodes CASSPQDRNTEAFF.

To note about this clone: This sample includes further DNA sequences coding for the same CDR3. The rearrangement uses TRBV5-1 and TRBJ1-1, with D unclear. CDR1 SGHRS and CDR2 YFSETQ come from the germline V gene. The CDR3 loop spans 14 amino acids. V was clipped by 0 bases and J by 0 bases, with 6 bases between them. CDR3 coding DNA: TGCGCCAGCAGCTTGGGAAGCCTGAACACTGAAGCTTTCTTT. This encodes CASSLGSLNTEAFF.

This clone came up a few times. At the DNA level, this CDR3 is encoded by other sequences in the same sample as well. The chain employs TRBV28 and TRBJ1-2; 8 positions match TRBD1. The CDR3 is made up of 11 amino acids. The germline gives CDR1 MDHEN, CDR2 SYDVKM. The V and J ends lost 5 bases and 8 bases, in that order; junction bases with no gene match: 1. The chain's CDR3 is CASSDRGGYTF. Here the CDR3 DNA reads TGTGCCAGCAGTGACAGGGGCGGCTACACCTTC.

The chain employs TRBV29-1 and TRBJ2-5, with D tentatively TRBD2 (5 bases). CDR1 is SQVTM, CDR2 ANQGSEA, per germline. The CDR3 extends over 14 amino acids. The V and J ends lost 5 bases and 4 bases respectively, with 17 bases between them. For the CDR3, the DNA is TGCAGCGTTCCCCTGGTCGGGGTGGGAGAGACCCAGTACTTC. Amino acids: CSVPLVGVGETQYF.

V is TRBV11-2 and J is TRBJ1-1, with D possibly being TRBD1 (6 bases). This CDR3 contains 14 residues. The germline gives CDR1 SGHAT, CDR2 FQNNGV. Trimming removed 6 bases from V and 1 base from J, with 12 bases in between. CDR3 sequence reads: CASSTTGKNTEAFF. DNA for the CDR3: TGTGCCAGCAGTACTACAGGGAAGAACACTGAAGCTTTCTTT.

A word on this clone: This same CDR3 is encoded by further DNA sequences in the sample. The chain combines TRBV7-2 with TRBJ2-2; no definite D call. V shed 5 bases and J shed 8 bases, with 6 bases lying between them. The CDR3 consists of 11 residues. Germline V gene sequence: CDR1 SGHTA, CDR2 FQGNSA. The CDR3 here is CASSLTGELFF. As DNA, the CDR3 is TGTGCCAGCAGCCTGACAGGGGAGCTGTTTTTT.

V and J are TRBV28 and TRBJ2-2, with D maybe TRBD2 (5 bases). The germline V gene has CDR1 MDHEN and CDR2 SYDVKM. Trimming took 5 bases from V and 0 from J, leaving 16 bases between them. CDR3 length: 17 residues. Written as DNA, the CDR3 is TGTGCCAGCAGTCGGGGTGGAGCGGAGGCGAACACCGGGGAGCTGTTTTTT. This gives the protein CASSRGGAEANTGELFF.

The sample holds a few counts of this clone. The chain joins TRBV5-1 to TRBJ2-2, with D maybe TRBD1 (6 bases). V gave up 2 bases and J gave up 4 bases, with 15 bases separating them. The CDR3 consists of 16 residues. Germline values: CDR1 SGHRS, CDR2 YFSETQ. The CDR3: CASSFHRAPGTGELFF. CDR3 sequence (DNA): TGCGCCAGCAGCTTCCACAGGGCCCCAGGCACCGGGGAGCTGTTTTTT. Using reference TRBV5-1 and TRBJ2-2 for the parts outside the CDR3, the full variable domain is KAGVTQTPRYLIKTRGQQVTLSCSPISGHRSVSWYQQTPGQGLQFLFEYFSETQRNKGNFPGRFSGRQFSNSRSEMNVSTLELGDSALYLCASSFHRAPGTGELFFGEGSRLTVL.

Concerning this clone itself: This CDR3 is also generated by other DNA sequences in the sample. The rearrangement joins TRBV11-3 to TRBJ2-1, with 9 bases matching TRBD2. Germline trimming cut 5 bases from V and 0 bases from J; bases unmatched to any gene: 2. Germline V gene data show CDR1 as SGHNT and CDR2 as YENEEA. This CDR3 contains 15 residues. In nucleotides, the CDR3 is TGTGCCAGCAGCCATAGCGGGAGCTCCTACAATGAGCAGTTCTTC. It codes for CASSHSGSSYNEQFF.

This chain links TRBV6-5 with TRBJ2-3, with 7 bases identical to TRBD1. Germline CDR1 is MNHEY and CDR2 is SVGAGI. This CDR3 has 15 amino acids. V trimming: 6 bases; J trimming: 1 base; junction bases outside the gene matches: 7. This CDR3 is CASRQQGSRTDTQYF. The CDR3 DNA sequence: TGTGCCAGCAGGCAACAGGGGTCGCGCACAGATACGCAGTATTTT.

This sequence joins TRBV7-3 and TRBJ1-2; maybe TRBD1 (5 bases). Deletions cut 2 bases from V and 5 bases from J, with 30 bases between. This CDR3 is 20 amino acids long. CDR1 is SGHTA and CDR2 is FQGTGA in the germline V gene. In nucleotides, the CDR3 is TGTGCCAGCAGCTTATTCGGCAGGGAGACCAAGACCACCTCCGGATATGGCTACACCTTC. Amino acids: CASSLFGRETKTTSGYGYTF.

This clone appeared once. The chain employs TRBV4-1 and TRBJ2-3; TRBD1 might be the D (6 bases). Germline-derived CDR1 and CDR2 are MGHRA and YSYEKL. The CDR3 sequence is 15 residues long. V was cut by 1 base and J by 2 bases, with 10 bases left in between. Here the CDR3 DNA reads TGCGCCAGCAGCCAAGCCAGGGACACCACAGATACGCAGTATTTT. Its protein product is CASSQARDTTDTQYF.

The chain couples TRBV28 to TRBJ2-1; 11 nucleotides agree with TRBD2. CDR1 is MDHEN and CDR2 is SYDVKM in the germline V gene. This CDR3 comprises 15 residues. V shed 6 bases, J shed 8 bases, and the junction held 9 bases outside the gene matches. The chain's CDR3 is CASSPLAGGEYEQFF. Written as DNA, the CDR3 is TGTGCCAGCAGCCCCCTAGCGGGGGGCGAGTATGAGCAGTTCTTC.